Following are 10 T cell receptor beta chains from one sample sequenced in a study of blood T cell repertoires in COVID-19. Produced via immunoSEQ multiplex PCR; TCRdb's table is partial and in-frame only. The repertoire has roughly 240,000 clones, approximately 86% of them found once; the top ten carry roughly 1.6%. Sample: peripheral blood. Source of these receptors: a woman aged 55-69 years who had recovered from COVID-19.

The J gene is TRBJ1-6, the V gene TRBV18, with 8 bases identical to TRBD1. CDR1 and CDR2 (germline): KGHSH, LQKENI. Trimming removed 6 bases from V and 7 bases from J; junction bases left unmatched: 17. The CDR3 loop spans 18 amino acids. CDR3 sequence: CASSKFTGGGRPNSPLHF. CDR3 sequence (DNA): TGTGCCAGCTCGAAATTCACAGGGGGAGGGCGCCCGAATTCACCCCTCCACTTT.

The chain links TRBV19 to TRBJ2-6, with TRBD2 matching 7 bases. CDR3 length: 20 amino acids. V lost 11 bases, J lost 0 bases, and 22 bases stayed unmatched. The germline V gene has CDR1 LNHDA and CDR2 SQIVND (reference sequence). CDR3 sequence: CASYRGVTGRAVSGANVLTF. The CDR3 bases are TGTGCCTCCTATCGGGGGGTAACAGGACGAGCAGTCTCTGGGGCCAACGTCCTGACTTTC.

This chain connects TRBV28 to TRBJ2-7, with D tentatively TRBD1 (5 bases). The V and J ends lost 6 bases and 6 bases respectively, with 15 bases between them. CDR3 length: 13 amino acids. Germline V gene lookup returns CDR1 MDHEN and CDR2 SYDVKM. CDR3 amino acids: CASRARASGEQYF. CDR3 nucleotides: TGTGCCAGCAGAGCCAGGGCCTCCGGCGAGCAGTACTTC.

Note on this clone: Other DNA sequences of this sample code for an identical CDR3. J is TRBJ2-5 and V is TRBV19; 13 bases map to TRBD2. V dropped 1 base and J dropped 6; count of bases not matched to a gene: 2. The germline gives CDR1 LNHDA, CDR2 SQIVND (reference sequence). CDR3 length equals 15 residues. The CDR3, as DNA: TGTGCCAGTAGTATAGGGACTAGCGGGGGTCAGACCCAGTACTTC. It yields the protein CASSIGTSGGQTQYF.

The chain uses TRBV6-6 and TRBJ2-7; tentatively, D is TRBD2 (5 bases). The V gene's germline CDR1 is MNHNY and CDR2 SVGAGI (reference sequence). Trimming cost V 6 bases and J 0 bases, with 9 bases left between them. This CDR3 region has 13 residues. CDR3 sequence reads: CASREGLSYEQYF. In DNA, the CDR3 is TGTGCCAGCAGGGAAGGACTCTCCTACGAGCAGTACTTC.

The chain couples TRBV12-3 or TRBV12-4 to TRBJ2-1; D is possibly TRBD1 (6 bases). The CDR3 spans 13 residues. The germline V and J ends were trimmed by 5 bases and 14 bases, with 19 bases remaining between them. CDR3 coding DNA: TGTGCCAGCAGTCCTCACTGGGGGCCCGGGGAGTTCTTC. Encoded protein: CASSPHWGPGEFF.

The chain combines TRBV12-1 with TRBJ1-5; the table names TRBD1, a call not compared with the DNA. TRBV12-1 is a listed pseudogene. The CDR3 has 15 residues. DNA for the CDR3: TGTGCCAGCAGCCCCCCCGAGGGACACCGTTTCAACCAGCATTTT. This gives the protein CASSPPEGHRFNQHF.

The genes are TRBV6-8 and TRBJ2-7; D might be TRBD2 (6 bases). CDR3 size: 13 residues. Trimming left V 8 bases short and J 4 bases short, with 15 bases between. Germline V gene lookup returns CDR1 MNHGY and CDR2 SAAAGT. In DNA form, the CDR3 reads TGTGCCAGCTGCTACGTAGGGAGGTACGAGCAGTACTTC. Amino acid sequence: CASCYVGRYEQYF.

This clone was seen more than once but under ten times. The rearrangement joins TRBV18 to TRBJ1-1; weak D call: TRBD1 (5 bases). CDR3 length equals 14 residues. The V end lost 2 bases, the J end lost 4 bases, and 11 bases lay between the germline ends. CDR1 is KGHSH and CDR2 is LQKENI in the germline V gene. Here the CDR3 reads CASSPRSRGTEAFF. CDR3 nucleotide sequence: TGTGCCAGCTCACCAAGGAGTAGGGGCACTGAAGCTTTCTTT.

The gene calls are TRBV19 and TRBJ2-6; 13 bases align to TRBD2. Germline lookup yields CDR1 LNHDA and CDR2 SQIVND (reference sequence). Trimming cost V 4 bases and J 5 bases; bases outside gene matches: 8. The CDR3 length is 18 residues. The CDR3 bases are TGTGCCAGTAGTAGCCGACTAGCGGGGGGCCGTTGGGCCAACGTCCTGACTTTC. It translates to CASSSRLAGGRWANVLTF.